The clone carrying this T cell receptor (beta chain) was detected a few times. This entry belongs to a study of control samples from healthy donors and cancer patients. V lost 7 bases and J lost 3, with 23 bases in between. The CDR3 consists of 17 residues. Germline V CDR1 and CDR2: MDHEN, SYDVKM. Profiling relied on immunoSEQ multiplex PCR, and the TCRdb table lists in-frame clones only, not all of them. This table has approximately 120,000 clones, more than 75% appearing once. The receptor's source is a man between 60 and 70 years old in good health. The V and J genes are TRBV28 and TRBJ2-3; D tentatively reads TRBD1 or TRBD2 (5 bases each). Sequenced input: blood. CDR3 nucleotides: TGTGCCAGCATCCCGGGACCCCGCGAAAGGGAAACAGATACGCAGTATTTT. As protein: CASIPGPRERETDTQYF.